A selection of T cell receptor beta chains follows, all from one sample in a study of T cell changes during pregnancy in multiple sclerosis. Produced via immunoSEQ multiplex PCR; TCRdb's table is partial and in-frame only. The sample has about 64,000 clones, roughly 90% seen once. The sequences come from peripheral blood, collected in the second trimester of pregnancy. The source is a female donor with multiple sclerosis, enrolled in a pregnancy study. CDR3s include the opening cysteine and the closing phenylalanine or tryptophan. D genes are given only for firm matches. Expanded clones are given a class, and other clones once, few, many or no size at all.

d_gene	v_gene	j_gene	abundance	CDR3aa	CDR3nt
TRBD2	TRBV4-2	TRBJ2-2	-	CASSQGNSGEGELFF	TGTGCCAGCAGCCAAGGAAATAGCGGGGAGGGGGAGCTGTTTTTT
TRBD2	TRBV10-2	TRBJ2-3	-	CASGTSGHSDTQYF	TGCGCCAGTGGGACTAGCGGGCATTCAGATACGCAGTATTTT
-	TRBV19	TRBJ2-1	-	CASSIGVINEQFF	TGTGCCAGTAGTATAGGAGTCATCAATGAGCAGTTCTTC
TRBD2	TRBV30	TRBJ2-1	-	CAWERDSGNEQFF	TGTGCCTGGGAGCGGGATTCGGGGAATGAGCAGTTCTTC
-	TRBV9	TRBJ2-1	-	CASSVEQTYNEQFF	TGTGCCAGCAGCGTAGAACAGACGTACAATGAGCAGTTCTTC
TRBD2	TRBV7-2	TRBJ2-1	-	CASSLGRVRLAGNNEQFF	TGTGCCAGCAGCTTAGGTCGGGTGAGACTAGCGGGTAATAATGAGCAGTTCTTC
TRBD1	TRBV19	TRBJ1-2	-	CASSSGQGGAIGYTF	TGTGCCAGTAGTTCAGGACAGGGAGGAGCTATTGGCTACACCTTC
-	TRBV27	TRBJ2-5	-	CASSRTDYEETQYF	TGTGCCAGCAGTCGAACGGACTATGAAGAGACCCAGTACTTC
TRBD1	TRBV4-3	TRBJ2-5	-	CASSIGDRGTETQYF	TGCGCCAGCAGCATTGGGGACAGGGGAACGGAGACCCAGTACTTC
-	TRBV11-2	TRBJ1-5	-	CASSLVDGSQPQHF	TGTGCCAGCAGCTTAGTTGACGGGAGCCAGCCCCAGCATTTT
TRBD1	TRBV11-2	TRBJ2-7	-	CASSLEPPRQGMLNYEQYF	TGTGCCAGCAGCTTAGAGCCCCCTCGACAGGGGATGCTGAACTACGAGCAGTACTTC
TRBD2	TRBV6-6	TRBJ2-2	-	CASSLLGLADTGELFF	TGTGCCAGCAGCTTACTCGGACTAGCTGACACCGGGGAGCTGTTTTTT
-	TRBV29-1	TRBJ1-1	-	CSVHRATEAFF	TGCAGCGTTCACAGGGCCACTGAAGCTTTCTTT
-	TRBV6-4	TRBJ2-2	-	CASSDKGDTGELFF	TGTGCCAGCAGTGACAAGGGGGACACCGGGGAGCTGTTTTTT
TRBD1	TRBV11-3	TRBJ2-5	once	CASSPGQGEGETQYF	TGTGCCAGCAGCCCCGGACAGGGGGAAGGGGAGACCCAGTACTTC
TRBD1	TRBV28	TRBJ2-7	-	CASNPGTGTEQYF	TGTGCCAGCAACCCCGGGACAGGGACCGAGCAGTACTTC